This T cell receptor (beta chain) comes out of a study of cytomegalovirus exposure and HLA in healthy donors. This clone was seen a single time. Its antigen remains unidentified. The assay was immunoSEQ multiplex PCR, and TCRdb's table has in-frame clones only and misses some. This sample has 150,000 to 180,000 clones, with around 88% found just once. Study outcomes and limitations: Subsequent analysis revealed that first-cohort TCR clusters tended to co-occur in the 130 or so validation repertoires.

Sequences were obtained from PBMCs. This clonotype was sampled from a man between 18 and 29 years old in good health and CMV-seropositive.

DNA for the CDR3: TGTGCCAGCAGCCGGGAAAGGGGGGCCAACGTCCTGACTTTC. Translation gives CASSRERGANVLTF. The chain is built from TRBV6-5 and TRBJ2-6; a possible D gene is TRBD2 (5 bases). CDR1 is MNHEY, CDR2 SVGAGI, per germline. The V end lost 6 bases, the J end lost 4 bases, and 10 bases lay between the germline ends. This CDR3 has 14 residues.